This T cell receptor (beta chain) was captured by sequencing in a study of OX40 agonist ivuxolimab in advanced cancers. Turning to the study itself: Age averaged approximately 60 years (range roughly 23 to 79), and just over 80% were male.

This CDR3 contains 14 residues. Germline V gene data show CDR1 as MNHEY and CDR2 as SMNVEV (reference sequence). Trimming stripped 4 bases from V and 2 bases from J, with 12 bases between. This clone was seen once. Its antigen is undetermined. Overall study findings and caveats: The expanded peripheral T cells' antigen specificity was not determined. Among the least clonally expanded were partial responders at 0.1-3.0 mg/kg. Researchers report that CD8+ T cells had, on average, more expanded clones than CD4+.

The protocol was immunoSEQ multiplex PCR, while the TCRdb copy is restricted to in-frame clones and leaves out a portion. The data contain about 19,000 clones, 75% to 90% of them singletons. Sequences were derived from CD4+ or CD8+ T cells sorted from blood, sampled in a trial of the OX40 agonist ivuxolimab. This receptor was taken from an adult with an advanced solid tumor such as melanoma, head and neck, liver or kidney cancer. The chain links TRBV27 to TRBJ2-7; tentative D call: TRBD2 (5 bases). The DNA of the CDR3 is TGTGCCAGCAGTTCCGGACTCAACCCCTACGAGCAGTACTTC. This translates into CASSSGLNPYEQYF.